This T cell receptor beta chain was sequenced in a study of monozygotic twins with inflammatory bowel disease. Overall study findings and caveats: Patients received differing immunosuppressive treatments, which may have added variability to their repertoires. Repertoire similarity matched across concordant and discordant twins, perhaps owing to limited power. The sharing of clonotypes with others was lower in IBD patients than in healthy twins, especially with disease activity.

Comment on this clonotype: Its antigen is undetermined.

A 6-nucleotide sample barcode was carried by the UMIs, which template switching added. TCRdb re-called the 5' RACE reads and shows each CDR3 protein once, DNA omitted. The sample includes under 350,000 distinct CDR3 sequences. CDR1 is SGHTA and CDR2 is FQGTGA in the germline V gene. The CDR3 is 13 residues long. The origin of this receptor is a human donor with ulcerative colitis or Crohn's disease, or a healthy co-twin of an affected twin (not recorded which). Sequenced input: blood. This chain links TRBV7-3 with TRBJ1-5. CDR3 sequence reads: CASSRGGGQLQHF.